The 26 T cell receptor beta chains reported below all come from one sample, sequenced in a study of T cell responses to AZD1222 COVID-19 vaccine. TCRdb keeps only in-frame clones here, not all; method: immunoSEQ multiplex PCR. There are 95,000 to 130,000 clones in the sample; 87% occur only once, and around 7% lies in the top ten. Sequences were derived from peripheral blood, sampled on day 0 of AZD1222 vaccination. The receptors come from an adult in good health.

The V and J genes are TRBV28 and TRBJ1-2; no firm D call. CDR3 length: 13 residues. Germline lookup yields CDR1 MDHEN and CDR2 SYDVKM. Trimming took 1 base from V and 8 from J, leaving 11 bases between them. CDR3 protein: CASSLYEVRGYTF. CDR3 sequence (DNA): TGTGCCAGCAGTTTATATGAGGTCCGGGGCTACACCTTC.

CDR3 in amino acids: CASSLTGQGYEQYF. The DNA for the CDR3 is TGTGCCAGCAGCTTGACGGGACAGGGCTACGAGCAGTACTTC. This rearrangement joins TRBV7-2 to TRBJ2-7; 9 bases agree with TRBD1. The length of the CDR3 is 14 residues. The ends lost 3 bases at V and 3 bases at J; junction bases unmatched: 3. Germline CDR1 and CDR2: SGHTA and FQGNSA.

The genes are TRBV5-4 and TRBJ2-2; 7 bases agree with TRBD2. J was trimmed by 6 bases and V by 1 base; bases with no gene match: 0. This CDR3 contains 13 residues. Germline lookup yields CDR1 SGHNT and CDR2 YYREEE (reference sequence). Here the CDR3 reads CASSLRGAGELFF. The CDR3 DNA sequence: TGTGCCAGCAGCTTGCGGGGGGCCGGGGAGCTGTTTTTT.

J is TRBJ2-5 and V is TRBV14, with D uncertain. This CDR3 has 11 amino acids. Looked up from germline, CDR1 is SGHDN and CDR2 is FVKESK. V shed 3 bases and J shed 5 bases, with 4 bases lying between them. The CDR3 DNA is TGTGCCAGCAGCCATGGGGAGACCCAGTACTTC. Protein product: CASSHGETQYF.

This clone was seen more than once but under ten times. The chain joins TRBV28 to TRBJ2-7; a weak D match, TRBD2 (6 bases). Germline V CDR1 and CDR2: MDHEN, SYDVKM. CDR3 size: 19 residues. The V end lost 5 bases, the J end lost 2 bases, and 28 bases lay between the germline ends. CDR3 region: CASSLQAGPYRTGAYEQYF. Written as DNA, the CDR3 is TGTGCCAGCAGTCTCCAGGCTGGACCTTACCGTACGGGAGCCTACGAGCAGTACTTC.

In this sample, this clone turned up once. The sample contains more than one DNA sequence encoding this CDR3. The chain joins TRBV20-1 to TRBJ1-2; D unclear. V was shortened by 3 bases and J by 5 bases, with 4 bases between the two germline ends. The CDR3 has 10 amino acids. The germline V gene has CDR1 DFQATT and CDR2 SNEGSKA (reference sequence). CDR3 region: CSARAYGYTF. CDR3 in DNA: TGCAGTGCTAGGGCATATGGCTACACCTTC.

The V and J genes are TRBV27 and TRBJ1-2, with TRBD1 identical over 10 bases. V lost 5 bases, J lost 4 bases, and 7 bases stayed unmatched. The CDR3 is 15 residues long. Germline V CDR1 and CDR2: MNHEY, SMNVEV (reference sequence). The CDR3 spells CASSPAGTGVYGYTF. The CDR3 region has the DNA TGTGCCAGCAGTCCAGCCGGGACAGGGGTCTATGGCTACACCTTC.

The CDR3, as DNA: TGTGCCAGCAGTGGGAGGGGCGGCGAGCAGTACTTC. Its translation is CASSGRGGEQYF. The rearrangement uses TRBV2 and TRBJ2-7; tentatively, D is TRBD2 (6 bases). Trimming took 4 bases from V and 6 from J, leaving 10 bases between them. CDR3 size: 12 residues. Germline-derived CDR1 and CDR2 are SNHLY and FYNNEI.

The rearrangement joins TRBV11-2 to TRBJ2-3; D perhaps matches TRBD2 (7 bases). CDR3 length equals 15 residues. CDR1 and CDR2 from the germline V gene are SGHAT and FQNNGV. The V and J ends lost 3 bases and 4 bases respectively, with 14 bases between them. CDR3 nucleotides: TGTGCCAGCAGCTTGGGGGGGCGTCTCGCAGATACGCAGTATTTT. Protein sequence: CASSLGGRLADTQYF.

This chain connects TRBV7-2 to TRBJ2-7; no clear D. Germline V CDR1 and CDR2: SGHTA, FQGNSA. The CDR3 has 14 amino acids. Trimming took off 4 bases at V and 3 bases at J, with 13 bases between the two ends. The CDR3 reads CASSSSPDRYEQYF. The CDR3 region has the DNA TGTGCCAGCAGCTCGTCGCCGGATCGCTACGAGCAGTACTTC.

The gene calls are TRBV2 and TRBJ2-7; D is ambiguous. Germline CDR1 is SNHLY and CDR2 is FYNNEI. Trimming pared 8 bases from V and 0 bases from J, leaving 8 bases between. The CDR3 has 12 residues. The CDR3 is CASGDPSYEQYF. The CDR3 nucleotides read TGTGCCAGCGGAGACCCCTCCTACGAGCAGTACTTC.

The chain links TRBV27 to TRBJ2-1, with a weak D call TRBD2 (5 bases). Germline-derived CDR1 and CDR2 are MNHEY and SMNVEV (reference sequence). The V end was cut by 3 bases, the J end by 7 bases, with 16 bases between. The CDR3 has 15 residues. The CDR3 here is CASSFRDPFQNEQFF. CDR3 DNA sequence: TGTGCCAGCAGTTTCCGGGATCCCTTTCAGAATGAGCAGTTCTTC.

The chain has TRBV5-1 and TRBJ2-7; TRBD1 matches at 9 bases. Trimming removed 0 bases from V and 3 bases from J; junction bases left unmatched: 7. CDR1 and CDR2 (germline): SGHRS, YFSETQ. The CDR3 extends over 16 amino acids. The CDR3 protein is CASSLGAGTGRYEQYF. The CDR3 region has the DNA TGCGCCAGCAGCTTGGGAGCGGGGACAGGGCGCTACGAGCAGTACTTC.

The CDR3 region is CASRQQANSGNTIYF. The CDR3 region has the DNA TGTGCCAGCAGACAACAGGCAAACTCTGGAAACACCATATATTTT. V is TRBV6-5 and J is TRBJ1-3, with D perhaps matching TRBD1 (5 bases). Germline loops: CDR1 MNHEY, CDR2 SVGAGI. V was clipped by 6 bases and J by 0 bases, with 12 bases between them. The CDR3 is 15 amino acids.

As DNA, the CDR3 is TGTGCCAGCAGCTTGTTCGGGACAGCTAACTATGGCTACACCTTC. Protein sequence: CASSLFGTANYGYTF. This sequence joins TRBV5-6 and TRBJ1-2, with 7 bases fitting TRBD1. Looked up from germline, CDR1 is SGHDT and CDR2 is YYEEEE. J gave up 0 bases and V 1 base, and 3 bases lay outside the gene matches. There are 15 residues in the CDR3.

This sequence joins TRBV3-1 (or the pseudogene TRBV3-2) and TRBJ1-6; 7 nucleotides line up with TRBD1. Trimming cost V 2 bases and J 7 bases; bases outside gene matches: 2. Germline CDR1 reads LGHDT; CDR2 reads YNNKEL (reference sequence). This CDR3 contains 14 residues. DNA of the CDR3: TGTGCCAGCAGCCAACCACAGGGGAATTCACCCCTCCACTTT. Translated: CASSQPQGNSPLHF.

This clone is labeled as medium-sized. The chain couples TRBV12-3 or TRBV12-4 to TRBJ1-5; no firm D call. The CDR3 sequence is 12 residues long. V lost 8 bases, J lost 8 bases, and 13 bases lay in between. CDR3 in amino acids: CASAKEGKPQHF. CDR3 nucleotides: TGTGCCAGCGCCAAAGAAGGGAAGCCCCAGCATTTT.

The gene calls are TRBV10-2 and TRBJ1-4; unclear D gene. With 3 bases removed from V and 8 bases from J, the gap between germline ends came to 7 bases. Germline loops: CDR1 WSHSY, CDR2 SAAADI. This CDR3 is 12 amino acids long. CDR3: CASSEGAEKLFF. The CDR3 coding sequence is TGCGCCAGCAGTGAAGGAGCCGAAAAACTGTTTTTT.

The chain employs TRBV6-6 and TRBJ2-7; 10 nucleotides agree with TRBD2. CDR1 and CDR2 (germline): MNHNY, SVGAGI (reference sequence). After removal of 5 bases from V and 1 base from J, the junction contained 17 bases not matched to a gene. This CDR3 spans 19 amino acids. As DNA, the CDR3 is TGTGCCAGCAGTCCTCACAAGCGGGAGGGCCTTTGGTTGTCCTACGAGCAGTACTTC. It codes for CASSPHKREGLWLSYEQYF.

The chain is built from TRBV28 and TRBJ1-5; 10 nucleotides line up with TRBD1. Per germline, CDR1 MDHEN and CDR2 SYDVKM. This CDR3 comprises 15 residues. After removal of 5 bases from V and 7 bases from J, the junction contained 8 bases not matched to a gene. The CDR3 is CASSQAGTGDQPQHF. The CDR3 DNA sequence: TGTGCCAGCAGTCAGGCCGGGACAGGGGACCAGCCCCAGCATTTT.

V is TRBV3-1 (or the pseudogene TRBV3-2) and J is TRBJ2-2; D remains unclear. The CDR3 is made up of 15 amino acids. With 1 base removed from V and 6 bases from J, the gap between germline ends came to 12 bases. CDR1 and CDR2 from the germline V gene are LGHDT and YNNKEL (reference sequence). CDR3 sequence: CASSQAARRAGELFF. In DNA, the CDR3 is TGTGCCAGCAGCCAAGCAGCGAGACGGGCCGGGGAGCTGTTTTTT.

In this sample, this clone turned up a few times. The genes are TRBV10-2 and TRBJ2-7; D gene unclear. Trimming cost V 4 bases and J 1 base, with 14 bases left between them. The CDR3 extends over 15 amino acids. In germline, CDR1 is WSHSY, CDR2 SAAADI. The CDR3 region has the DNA TGCGCCAGCAGTGGCCCTAACATGGGTTCCTACGAGCAGTACTTC. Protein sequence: CASSGPNMGSYEQYF.

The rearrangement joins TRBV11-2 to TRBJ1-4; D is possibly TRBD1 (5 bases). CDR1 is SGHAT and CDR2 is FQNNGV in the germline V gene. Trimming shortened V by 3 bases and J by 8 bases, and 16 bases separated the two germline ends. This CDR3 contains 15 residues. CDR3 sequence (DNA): TGTGCCAGCAGCTTCACGCTCAGGGCAAACGAAAAACTGTTTTTT. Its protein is CASSFTLRANEKLFF.

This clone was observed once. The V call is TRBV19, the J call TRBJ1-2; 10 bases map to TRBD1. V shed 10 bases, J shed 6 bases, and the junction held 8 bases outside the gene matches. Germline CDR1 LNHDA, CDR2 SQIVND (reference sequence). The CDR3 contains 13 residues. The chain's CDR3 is CATSPGTGDGYTF. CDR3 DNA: TGTGCCACCTCCCCCGGGACAGGGGATGGCTACACCTTC.

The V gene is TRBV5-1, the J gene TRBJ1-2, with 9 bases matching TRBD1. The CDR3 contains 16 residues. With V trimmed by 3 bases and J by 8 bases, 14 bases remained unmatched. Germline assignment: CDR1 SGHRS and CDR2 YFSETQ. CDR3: CASSSTTTGGGRGYTF. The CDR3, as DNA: TGCGCCAGCAGCTCAACTACGACAGGGGGAGGTAGGGGCTACACCTTC.

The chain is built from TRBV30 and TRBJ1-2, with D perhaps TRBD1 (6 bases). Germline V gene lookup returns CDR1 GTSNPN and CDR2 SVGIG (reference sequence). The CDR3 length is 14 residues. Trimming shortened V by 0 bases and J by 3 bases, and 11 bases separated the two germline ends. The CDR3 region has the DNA TGTGCCTGGAGTGTGGGGGACACTTACTATGGCTACACCTTC. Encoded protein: CAWSVGDTYYGYTF.